The 28 T cell receptor beta chains given below trace back to one sample, sequenced in a study of Ad26.COV2.S vaccination and SARS-CoV-2 variants. Treatment reported: 19 received Ad26.COV2.S at low or high dose, single or two shots; 5 received placebo; per-sample allocation not given. All samples were drawn on day 63, counting from the first vaccine or placebo injection. Profiled with immunoSEQ multiplex PCR; TCRdb holds only in-frame clones, not every one. The data contain some 410,000 clones, about 92% of them singletons. This material consisted of peripheral blood, taken in a trial of Ad26.COV2.S vaccine versus placebo. The receptor set was obtained from a person aged 18-60 years who received the Ad26.COV2.S COVID-19 vaccine or a placebo.

The gene calls are TRBV4-1 and TRBJ2-3; possibly TRBD1 for D (6 bases). The CDR3 has 18 residues. V was trimmed by 0 bases and J by 1 base, leaving 17 bases between them. Germline values: CDR1 MGHRA, CDR2 YSYEKL. In nucleotides, the CDR3 is TGCGCCAGCAGCCAAGAAGATAGTAGGGGACACCGCACAGATACGCAGTATTTT. It translates to CASSQEDSRGHRTDTQYF.

The chain employs TRBV15 and TRBJ1-2; D ambiguous. Germline CDR1 is LNHNV and CDR2 is YYDKDF (reference sequence). V was trimmed by 0 bases and J by 6 bases, leaving 5 bases between them. The CDR3 is 12 amino acids. DNA of the CDR3: TGTGCCACCAGCAGAGATATTGATGGCTACACCTTC. This sequence encodes CATSRDIDGYTF.

This clone was observed once. The chain links TRBV19 to TRBJ1-3; D unresolved. The V gene's germline CDR1 is LNHDA and CDR2 SQIVND (reference sequence). The CDR3 spans 11 residues. Trimming pared 6 bases from V and 3 bases from J, leaving 3 bases between. CDR3 protein: CASRGGNTIYF. The CDR3 DNA sequence: TGTGCCAGTAGGGGTGGAAACACCATATATTTT.

The gene calls are TRBV4-3 and TRBJ2-5; 15 bases map to TRBD2. CDR1 is LGHNA, CDR2 YSLEER, per germline. The CDR3 totals 17 residues. The ends lost 2 bases at V and 4 bases at J; junction bases unmatched: 5. The CDR3 sequence: CASSQRTSGGAGETQYF. CDR3 DNA: TGCGCCAGCAGCCAACGGACTAGCGGGGGGGCCGGAGAGACCCAGTACTTC.

The V and J genes are TRBV28 and TRBJ2-7, with 7 bases lining up with TRBD2. This CDR3 comprises 16 residues. The J segment lost 6 bases and the V segment lost 3 bases, leaving 14 bases of the junction unmatched. Germline V gene sequence: CDR1 MDHEN, CDR2 SYDVKM. For the CDR3, the DNA is TGTGCCAGCAGTTTGAACCCTTATAGCGGGCAAGCCGAGCAGTACTTC. Encoded protein: CASSLNPYSGQAEQYF.

The chain couples TRBV7-9 to TRBJ2-7, with D perhaps matching TRBD1 (6 bases). Trimming shortened V by 8 bases and J by 0 bases, and 14 bases separated the two germline ends. Germline-derived CDR1 and CDR2 are SEHNR and FQNEAQ (reference sequence). The CDR3 sequence is 14 residues long. CDR3 sequence: CASEPGVSSYEQYF. In DNA form, the CDR3 reads TGTGCCAGCGAGCCAGGGGTTAGCTCCTACGAGCAGTACTTC.

The chain has TRBV6-5 and TRBJ2-2; D may be TRBD1 (7 bases). The CDR3 totals 16 residues. The germline V gene encodes CDR1 MNHEY and CDR2 SVGAGI. With 2 bases removed from V and 5 bases from J, the gap between germline ends came to 15 bases. CDR3 protein: CASSYSRGAGTGELFF. CDR3 sequence (DNA): TGTGCCAGCAGTTACAGCAGGGGGGCAGGAACCGGGGAGCTGTTTTTT.

The chain has TRBV11-2 and TRBJ2-2; unclear D gene. Germline lookup yields CDR1 SGHAT and CDR2 FQNNGV. The V end was cut by 5 bases, the J end by 0 bases, with 4 bases between. This CDR3 is 13 amino acids long. CDR3 sequence: CASSRTNTGELFF. CDR3 nucleotides: TGTGCCAGCAGCAGAACGAACACCGGGGAGCTGTTTTTT.

About this clone itself: Different DNA sequences within this sample yield the same CDR3. The chain employs TRBV9 and TRBJ1-1; no definite D call. Germline CDR1 and CDR2: SGDLS and YYNGEE. This CDR3 contains 14 residues. The ends were cut back, 4 bases at V and 0 bases at J, with 10 bases in the middle. CDR3 coding DNA: TGTGCCAGCAGCCGGGAGCCGTTGAACACTGAAGCTTTCTTT. Translating gives CASSREPLNTEAFF.

As DNA, the CDR3 is TGTGCCAGCAGCTTCCAGGGTTCCCAGGGAGCTTTCTTT. Its translation: CASSFQGSQGAFF. The chain combines TRBV5-8 with TRBJ1-1; maybe TRBD1 (5 bases). V was trimmed by 2 bases and J by 10 bases, leaving 15 bases between them. This CDR3 is built from 13 residues. Germline CDR1 is SGHTS and CDR2 is YDEGEE.

V gene TRBV20-1 combines with J gene TRBJ2-1; TRBD2 is a possible D gene (6 bases). The V gene's germline CDR1 is DFQATT and CDR2 SNEGSKA (reference sequence). This CDR3 is built from 16 residues. Trimming took 3 bases from V and 0 from J, leaving 15 bases between them. The CDR3 DNA is TGCAGTGCTAGTTCCAGGGAGGAAGGCTCCTACAATGAGCAGTTCTTC. Translated: CSASSREEGSYNEQFF.

The chain carries TRBV28 and TRBJ2-1; 7 nucleotides agree with TRBD2. The CDR3 has 14 amino acids. Per the germline V gene, CDR1 is MDHEN and CDR2 is SYDVKM. The V gene end was trimmed by 5 bases and the J gene end by 5 bases; junction bases not matched to a gene: 6. The CDR3 DNA reads TGTGCCAGCAGTCCCAGCGGGGTCCACAATGAGCAGTTCTTC. This sequence encodes CASSPSGVHNEQFF.

The table lists this clone with a few counts. This chain uses TRBV5-4 with TRBJ2-7, with a possible D match to TRBD1 (6 bases). This CDR3 spans 14 amino acids. Trimming shortened V by 3 bases and J by 2 bases, and 12 bases separated the two germline ends. In germline, CDR1 is SGHNT, CDR2 YYREEE (reference sequence). The CDR3 reads CASSSGTRTYEQYF. CDR3 DNA: TGTGCCAGCAGCTCGGGGACAAGGACCTACGAGCAGTACTTC. The variable domain in full, completed from reference TRBV5-4 and TRBJ2-7, reads ETGVTQSPTHLIKTRGQQVTLRCSSQSGHNTVSWYQQALGQGPQFIFQYYREEENGRGNFPPRFSGLQFPNYSSELNVNALELDDSALYLCASSSGTRTYEQYFGPGTRLTVT.

The chain uses TRBV27 and TRBJ2-3, with D perhaps matching TRBD1 (5 bases). In germline, CDR1 is MNHEY, CDR2 SMNVEV (reference sequence). Deletions cut 6 bases from V and 4 bases from J, with 17 bases between. The CDR3 runs to 15 residues. CDR3 residues: CASRPSPDSSDTQYF. CDR3 DNA: TGTGCCAGCAGACCGAGCCCCGACAGCTCAGATACGCAGTATTTT.

The count of this clone is one. V and J are TRBV27 and TRBJ1-5; no clear D gene. The CDR3 is made up of 13 amino acids. V was shortened by 8 bases and J by 0 bases, with 8 bases between the two germline ends. CDR1 and CDR2 (germline): MNHEY, SMNVEV (reference sequence). CDR3 DNA sequence: TGTGCCAGCGGAGATTCTAGCAATCAGCCCCAGCATTTT. As protein: CASGDSSNQPQHF.

The chain couples TRBV9 to TRBJ2-1; D call uncertain. Germline values: CDR1 SGDLS, CDR2 YYNGEE. V lost 3 bases to trimming and J lost 6 bases, with 10 bases between them. The CDR3 extends over 13 amino acids. In DNA form, the CDR3 reads TGTGCCAGCAGCGCCCCCCAGCCCAATGAGCAGTTCTTC. Its translation is CASSAPQPNEQFF.

This clone has only a few counts. The V gene is TRBV9, the J gene TRBJ1-1; D call uncertain. V shed 3 bases and J shed 6 bases, with 9 bases lying between them. This CDR3 is 12 amino acids long. Looked up from germline, CDR1 is SGDLS and CDR2 is YYNGEE. CDR3 in DNA: TGTGCCAGCAGCGGAGACATGGCTGAAGCTTTCTTT. It specifies CASSGDMAEAFF.

The V and J genes are TRBV20-1 and TRBJ1-1; D call uncertain. The CDR3 is 11 amino acids. Trimming pared 3 bases from V and 8 bases from J, leaving 10 bases between. Looked up from germline, CDR1 is DFQATT and CDR2 is SNEGSKA (reference sequence). CDR3 residues: CSASDGLEAFF. The CDR3 bases are TGCAGTGCTAGCGATGGGCTCGAAGCTTTCTTT.

Of note for this clone: One junction end does not reproduce the germline sequence, and a read error may be involved. The chain carries TRBV6-2 or TRBV6-3 and TRBJ2-1; D might be TRBD2 (5 bases). This CDR3 comprises 16 residues. Germline values: CDR1 MNHEY, CDR2 SVGEGT. CDR3 amino acids: CAGSPPNGGGYNEQFF. The CDR3 nucleotides are TGTGCCGGCAGTCCACCGAACGGAGGAGGATACAATGAGCAGTTCTTC.

The rearrangement uses TRBV7-9 and TRBJ2-3; D uncertain. This CDR3 spans 13 amino acids. CDR1 and CDR2 (germline): SEHNR, FQNEAQ (reference sequence). V shed 2 bases and J shed 4 bases, with 7 bases lying between them. The CDR3 here is CASSLLLADTQYF. CDR3 nucleotide sequence: TGTGCCAGCAGCTTACTTCTGGCAGATACGCAGTATTTT. The entire variable domain, with the rest obtained from reference TRBV7-9 and TRBJ2-3, is as follows: DTGVSQNPRHKITKRGQNVTFRCDPISEHNRLYWYRQTLGQGPEFLTYFQNEAQLEKSRLLSDRFSAERPKGSFSTLEIQRTEQGDSAMYLCASSLLLADTQYFGPGTRLTVL.

This chain connects TRBV27 to TRBJ2-3; 11 nucleotides line up with TRBD2. From germline, CDR1 is MNHEY and CDR2 SMNVEV (reference sequence). J was trimmed by 2 bases and V by 3 bases; bases with no gene match: 4. CDR3 length: 16 amino acids. CDR3: CASSFTSGGYTDTQYF. In DNA form, the CDR3 reads TGTGCCAGCAGTTTTACTAGCGGGGGATACACAGATACGCAGTATTTT.

The chain combines TRBV9 with TRBJ1-1; D may be TRBD1 (6 bases). Germline lookup yields CDR1 SGDLS and CDR2 YYNGEE. V was pared by 3 bases and J by 5 bases, with 17 bases between. This CDR3 is 15 amino acids long. CDR3 protein: CASSASPSGVTEAFF. The CDR3 DNA reads TGTGCCAGCAGCGCCTCACCTTCAGGGGTGACTGAAGCTTTCTTT.

V usage is TRBV5-6 and J usage is TRBJ2-2; the match to TRBD2 covers 13 bases. This CDR3 has 17 residues. Germline V gives CDR1 SGHDT, CDR2 YYEEEE. J was trimmed by 1 base and V by 0 bases; bases with no gene match: 0. CDR3 bases: TGTGCCAGCAGCTTGGGACTAGCGGGGGGGAACACCGGGGAGCTGTTTTTT. It is translated as CASSLGLAGGNTGELFF. The full variable domain, completed using reference TRBV5-6 and TRBJ2-2, is DAGVTQSPTHLIKTRGQQVTLRCSPKSGHDTVSWYQQALGQGPQFIFQYYEEEERQRGNFPDRFSGHQFPNYSSELNVNALLLGDSALYLCASSLGLAGGNTGELFFGEGSRLTVL.

This clone was recorded only once. CDR3 DNA sequence: TGTGCCTGGAGAGGCTGGCTAGCTTCCAATGAGCAGTTCTTC. Its protein is CAWRGWLASNEQFF. The chain uses TRBV30 and TRBJ2-1; D is perhaps TRBD2 (5 bases). The germline CDR1 and CDR2 sequences are GTSNPN and SVGIG (reference sequence). This CDR3 contains 14 residues. V dropped 3 bases and J dropped 6 bases, with 15 bases sitting between them. Looking up the rest from reference TRBV30 and TRBJ2-1 gives the full variable domain: SQTIHQWPATLVQPVGSPLSLECTVEGTSNPNLYWYRQAAGRGLQLLFYSVGIGQISSEVPQNLSASRPQDRQFILSSKKLLLSDSGFYLCAWRGWLASNEQFFGPGTRLTVL.

The J gene is TRBJ1-6, the V gene TRBV7-2; D not resolved. Trimming shortened V by 5 bases and J by 13 bases, and 15 bases separated the two germline ends. The CDR3 is 13 residues long. Germline V gene data show CDR1 as SGHTA and CDR2 as FQGNSA. The CDR3 DNA reads as TGTGCCAGCAGCGTAGGGTTTGGTTCCCCCCTCCACTTT. Protein product: CASSVGFGSPLHF.

V usage is TRBV19 and J usage is TRBJ2-6; D is unresolved. CDR1 and CDR2 (germline): LNHDA, SQIVND (reference sequence). The CDR3 extends over 13 amino acids. V lost 3 bases to trimming and J lost 3 bases, with 3 bases between them. The DNA of the CDR3 is TGTGCCAGTAGTATGGATGGGGCCAACGTCCTGACTTTC. Encoded protein: CASSMDGANVLTF.

CDR3 in DNA: TGCAGTGCTAGTGATGAAAAACTGTTTTTT. Encoded protein: CSASDEKLFF. The J gene is TRBJ1-4, the V gene TRBV20-1; D remains unclear. Germline V gene sequence: CDR1 DFQATT, CDR2 SNEGSKA (reference sequence). Trimming shortened V by 3 bases and J by 6 bases, and 2 bases separated the two germline ends. This CDR3 has 10 amino acids.

This clone occurred a few times. This sequence joins TRBV4-1 and TRBJ2-3; D is ambiguous. Per the germline V gene, CDR1 is MGHRA and CDR2 is YSYEKL. The V end lost 1 base, the J end lost 3 bases, and 14 bases lay between the germline ends. This CDR3 has 16 amino acids. CDR3 in amino acids: CASSQVDLIVTDTQYF. The CDR3 coding sequence is TGCGCCAGCAGCCAAGTAGACTTAATCGTGACAGATACGCAGTATTTT.